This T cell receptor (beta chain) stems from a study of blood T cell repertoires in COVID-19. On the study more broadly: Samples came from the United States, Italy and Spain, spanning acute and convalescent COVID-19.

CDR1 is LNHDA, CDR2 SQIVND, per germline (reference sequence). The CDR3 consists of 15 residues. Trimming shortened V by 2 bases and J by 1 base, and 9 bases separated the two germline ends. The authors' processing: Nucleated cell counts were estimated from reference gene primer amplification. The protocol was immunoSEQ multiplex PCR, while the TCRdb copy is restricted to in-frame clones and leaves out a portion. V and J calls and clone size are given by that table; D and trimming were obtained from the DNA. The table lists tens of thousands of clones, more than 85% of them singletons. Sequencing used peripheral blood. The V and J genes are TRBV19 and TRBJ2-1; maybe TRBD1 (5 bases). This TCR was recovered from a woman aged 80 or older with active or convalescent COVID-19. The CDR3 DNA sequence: TGTGCCAGTAGTATAAGCAGGGAATCCTACAATGAGCAGTTCTTC. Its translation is CASSISRESYNEQFF.